These 10 T cell receptor beta chains were sequenced from one sample in a study of control samples from healthy donors and cancer patients. Data came from immunoSEQ multiplex PCR; TCRdb stores just in-frame clones and leaves some out. The sample's table shows approximately 190,000 clones. Sequenced: blood. The receptors originated from a woman aged 30 to 39 in good health.

The chain combines TRBV6-5 with TRBJ1-3, with a tentative D call TRBD1 (5 bases). Germline V gene sequence: CDR1 MNHEY, CDR2 SVGAGI. The CDR3 is 14 residues long. Trimming pared 2 bases from V and 3 bases from J, leaving 8 bases between. The CDR3 region is CASSYRGYGNTIYF. The CDR3 region has the DNA TGTGCCAGCAGTTACAGGGGTTATGGAAACACCATATATTTT.

The chain carries TRBV4-1 and TRBJ2-3, with D uncertain. V dropped 4 bases and J dropped 5 bases, with 7 bases sitting between them. CDR1 is MGHRA and CDR2 is YSYEKL in the germline V gene. The CDR3 is 12 residues long. As DNA, the CDR3 is TGCGCCAGCAGCCTACAAGGAGATACGCAGTATTTT. Amino acids: CASSLQGDTQYF.

The chain's CDR3 is CASSLNEKLFF. The DNA for the CDR3 is TGTGCCAGCAGCTTGAATGAAAAACTGTTTTTT. The chain employs TRBV7-9 and TRBJ1-4, with unresolved D. Germline CDR1 reads SEHNR; CDR2 reads FQNEAQ (reference sequence). The CDR3 loop spans 11 amino acids. Trimming shortened V by 3 bases and J by 5 bases, and 1 base separated the two germline ends.

The CDR3: CASSRRTASNQPQHF. For the CDR3, the DNA is TGTGCCAGCTCACGAAGGACAGCTAGCAATCAGCCCCAGCATTTT. The chain joins TRBV18 to TRBJ1-5; a weak D match, TRBD1 (6 bases). Germline CDR1 and CDR2: KGHSH and LQKENI. V lost 4 bases and J lost 0, with 10 bases in between. CDR3 length: 15 residues.

This sequence joins TRBV5-6 and TRBJ1-3; no clear D gene. With 1 base removed from V and 0 bases from J, the gap between germline ends came to 5 bases. This CDR3 has 14 residues. Germline V gene sequence: CDR1 SGHDT, CDR2 YYEEEE. The CDR3 nucleotides read TGTGCCAGCAGCTTGTGGAGCTCTGGAAACACCATATATTTT. Translation: CASSLWSSGNTIYF.

The chain links TRBV7-2 to TRBJ2-7; the D is unclear. The CDR3 is 15 residues long. V was cut by 2 bases and J by 3 bases, with 14 bases left in between. Germline loops: CDR1 SGHTA, CDR2 FQGNSA. The CDR3 reads CASSLFPGPNYEQYF. The DNA of the CDR3 is TGTGCCAGCAGCTTATTCCCTGGGCCAAACTACGAGCAGTACTTC.

The J gene is TRBJ1-6, the V gene TRBV6-5; possibly TRBD1 for D (5 bases). Trimming removed 3 bases from V and 3 bases from J, with 12 bases in between. This CDR3 contains 16 residues. CDR1 is MNHEY and CDR2 is SVGAGI in the germline V gene. This chain's CDR3 is CASSYWDGDYNSPLHF. CDR3 DNA sequence: TGTGCCAGCAGTTATTGGGACGGGGACTATAATTCACCCCTCCACTTT.

The chain employs TRBV4-2 and TRBJ1-2, with 7 bases identical to TRBD1. The CDR3 covers 16 residues. The germline gives CDR1 LGHNA, CDR2 YNFKEQ. V shed 0 bases, J shed 7 bases, and the junction held 11 bases outside the gene matches. The CDR3 DNA reads TGTGCCAGCAGCCAAGACGATCAGGGGCCAGGGGGTGGCTACACCTTC. It specifies CASSQDDQGPGGGYTF.

The V and J genes are TRBV6-4 and TRBJ2-2; TRBD2 matches 15 bases. V was pared by 2 bases and J by 5 bases, with 6 bases of the junction left unmatched. This CDR3 region has 18 residues. Germline CDR1 is MRHNA and CDR2 is SNTAGT. The CDR3 DNA reads TGTGCCAGCAGTGACCAGGGACTAGCGGGGGGCCCGACCGGGGAGCTGTTTTTT. Its translation is CASSDQGLAGGPTGELFF.

The chain has TRBV7-9 and TRBJ1-1; perhaps TRBD1 as D (5 bases). Between the trimmed V and J ends, which lost 0 bases and 5 bases, there was a span of 22 bases. CDR1 and CDR2 from the germline V gene are SEHNR and FQNEAQ (reference sequence). The CDR3 sequence is 18 residues long. The DNA of the CDR3 is TGTGCCAGCAGCTTAGCAAATCTCCGCAGGGCTGGTAGGACTGAAGCTTTCTTT. Its protein product is CASSLANLRRAGRTEAFF.